This T cell receptor beta chain was obtained from a study of high-grade serous ovarian cancer treatment subgroups. The table came from immunoSEQ multiplex PCR; TCRdb's copy has only in-frame clones and leaves some out. The table has around 30,000 clones, 80% to 90% seen once. The tumor samples were collected prior to definitive surgery or chemotherapy. J was trimmed by 5 bases and V by 2 bases; bases with no gene match: 6. Germline values: CDR1 SGHRS, CDR2 YFSETQ. The CDR3 has 15 amino acids. This chain connects TRBV5-1 to TRBJ2-2; TRBD2 aligns across 7 bases. This clonotype was obtained from a human donor with high-grade serous ovarian cancer. Sequenced material: tumor tissue. The CDR3 region is CASSFGGSGTGELFF. In DNA, the CDR3 is TGCGCCAGCAGCTTCGGCGGGAGTGGTACCGGGGAGCTGTTTTTT.